This T cell receptor (beta chain) was profiled in a study of HIV-infected children after antiretroviral therapy interruption. Regarding treatment: PENTA 11 planned treatment interruption arm or continuous ART arm. A 3' RACE protocol on RNA, with unique molecular identifiers, produced the TCR library. MiXCR was run by TCRdb on the 3' RACE reads, yielding one entry per CDR3 protein. The sample yields about 46,000 distinct CDR3 sequences, roughly 4.5% seen once. The CDR3 length is 13 residues. Deletions cut 5 bases from V and 2 bases from J, with 8 bases between. The V gene's germline CDR1 is SGHAT and CDR2 FQNNGV.

The V and J genes are TRBV11-2 and TRBJ2-3; D not resolved. This material consisted of CD45RA+ CD4+ T cells from PBMCs, pooled from several time points, taken from a donor given antiretroviral therapy, either interrupted or continuous. Subset specified: naive CD4+ CD45RA+ CD45RO- T cells. The sequence was collected from a pool of human donors with HIV. The CDR3 loop reads CASSVRSTDTQYF. The CDR3 DNA reads as TGTGCCAGCAGCGTGAGGTCCACAGATACGCAGTATTTT.